The rows below give T cell receptor beta chains drawn from one sample of a study of CD8+CD57+ T cells in acquired aplastic anemia. In TCRdb, the reads were re-called with MiXCR into one record per CDR3 protein. Among around 200,000 distinct CDR3 sequences listed, about half were seen once. Sequenced sample: sorted CD4+, CD8+, or CD8+CD57+ T cells (not recorded which) from PBMCs. The source is a human donor in good health, serving as a control. The CDR3 runs from the conserved cysteine through the conserved F or W.

v_gene	CDR3aa
TRBV7-2	CASGGAPNQPQHF
TRBV9	CASSSRTGPYNEQFF
TRBV10-2	CASSVGSNQPQHF
TRBV9	CASSVVGWDTPGRNTEAFF
TRBV6-1	CASSVEEAGGYEQYF
TRBV6-6	CASSEPNNEQYF
TRBV5-8	CASSLEWDNQPQHF
TRBV15	CATSRGGASNQPQHF
TRBV5-1	CASSNRPNTEAFF
TRBV7-2	CASSPGSSYNSPLHF
TRBV19	CASSIGGNEQFF
TRBV4-2	CASSQDPSGQGTTDTQYF
TRBV10-3	CAIRGSNTEAFF
TRBV4-3	CASSQDRTGVEGYYEQYF
TRBV7-2	CASSFYICSARDRAHEQYF
TRBV10-2	CASSENRERYSPLHF
TRBV20-1	CSARSGTSGKSEQYF
TRBV5-1	CASSFSGLGTYNSPLHF
TRBV29-1	CSGRDADTEAFF
TRBV10-2	CASSEGQDDEQYF
TRBV5-1	CASSLGEQGLATDTQYF
TRBV19	CATGQDYNEKLFF
TRBV15	CATSRGGDSYEQYF
TRBV5-1	CASNQNYEQYF
TRBV11-2	CASSLDSMGGYTF
TRBV10-3	CAIRSGGGVGTDTQYF
TRBV19	CASSLGRANYGYTF
TRBV9	CASSNGTGVSYVQYF
TRBV12-3/TRBV12-4	CASSHPRSRGYTF
TRBV11-3	CASSLYGGASYTQYF
TRBV19	CASSIKRTGELFF
TRBV9	CASSVGTGGNYNSPLHF
TRBV6-5	CASIKGYSNQPQHF
TRBV2	CASSEFDNPEDTQYF
TRBV9	CASSASGTTYNEQFF
TRBV7-1	CASSSPGQGSSGEQYF
TRBV7-9	CASSLWEQPQHF
TRBV19	CASRATGELFF
TRBV19	CASSNPSNVLTF